This TCR beta chain comes out of a study of T cell responses to AZD1222 COVID-19 vaccine. Study-wide results and limits: A rise in Spike-specific TCR breadth and depth followed two AZD1222 doses. The reported proportion of spike-specific TCRs targeting unmutated variant regions was nearly half. Most donors were white British, females outnumbered males, and clonal diversity was possibly underestimated. Spike-spanning, vaccine-associated CD4 TCRs were dominant at 160-218 and 743-854.

Of note for this clone: Its antigen remains unknown.

Here immunoSEQ multiplex PCR was the method, and the copy in TCRdb shows in-frame clones only, minus some. Of about 120,000 clones listed, approximately 91% are singletons. The sequencing used peripheral blood, collected 28 days after the second AZD1222 dose. The clonotype comes from an adult who received the AZD1222 COVID-19 vaccine.

CDR3: CASRRTSGSRMNEQFF. CDR3 in DNA: TGTGCCAGCAGGCGGACTAGCGGGAGTCGGATGAATGAGCAGTTCTTC. The J gene is TRBJ2-1, the V gene TRBV27; 13 nucleotides agree with TRBD2. V gave up 6 bases and J gave up 7 bases; unmatched junction bases: 9. This CDR3 contains 16 residues. Germline CDR1 MNHEY, CDR2 SMNVEV (reference sequence).